A selection of T cell receptor beta chains follows, all from one sample in a study of T cells after yellow fever vaccination. Each CDR3 protein gets one entry after TCRdb re-called the 5' RACE reads with MiXCR. The sample contains some 54,000 distinct CDR3 sequences, about 6.6% of which appear only once. The sequences come from CD8+ T cells not binding an NS4B(214-222) dextramer, sorted from PBMCs, collected around 45 days after the first yellow fever vaccination. The receptors derive from a man between 18 and 29 years old who received the YFV17D yellow fever vaccine. Each CDR3 is given with its conserved first and last residue. D genes are given only for firm matches. Clone size appears in some rows only: once, few, many, or a class for an expanded clone.

abundance	d_gene	j_gene	v_gene	CDR3aa	CDR3nt
NA	NA	TRBJ1-2	TRBV19	CASSISPFGNYGYTF	TGTGCCAGTAGTATATCCCCTTTCGGGAACTATGGCTACACCTTC
few	NA	TRBJ1-1	TRBV7-2	CASSLPASGGTEAFF	TGTGCCAGCAGTCTACCCGCAAGCGGTGGCACTGAAGCTTTCTTT
many	NA	TRBJ2-2	TRBV6-4	CASSDSGENTGELFF	TGTGCCAGCAGTGACTCAGGGGAGAACACCGGGGAGCTGTTTTTT
many	NA	TRBJ2-6	TRBV12-3/TRBV12-4	CASRVGISGANVLTF	TGTGCCAGCAGGGTGGGTATATCTGGGGCCAACGTCCTGACTTTC
many	NA	TRBJ2-7	TRBV6-1	CASSERGGRGYEQYF	TGTGCCAGCAGTGAAAGGGGGGGCCGGGGATACGAGCAGTACTTC
NA	NA	TRBJ2-3	TRBV11-2	CASSSFRDPPPDTQYF	TGTGCCAGCAGCTCCTTCCGGGACCCCCCGCCAGATACGCAGTATTTT
few	NA	TRBJ2-3	TRBV7-9	CASSPYTSTDTQYF	TGTGCCAGCAGCCCTTACACTAGCACAGATACGCAGTATTTT
few	TRBD2	TRBJ2-3	TRBV7-9	CASGGTGGGATDTQYF	TGTGCCAGCGGAGGTACAGGCGGGGGAGCCACAGATACGCAGTATTTT
few	TRBD1	TRBJ2-3	TRBV20-1	CSARTGTGFFEDTQYF	TGCAGTGCTAGAACCGGGACAGGCTTCTTCGAGGATACGCAGTATTTT
many	NA	TRBJ2-7	TRBV19	CASRRDWGHYEQYF	TGTGCCAGTAGGCGCGACTGGGGACACTACGAGCAGTACTTC
few	NA	TRBJ1-2	TRBV4-2	CASSQAFVGYGYTF	TGTGCCAGCAGCCAAGCTTTCGTGGGGTATGGCTACACCTTC
many	NA	TRBJ2-7	TRBV7-2	CASSLRSARAYEQYF	TGTGCCAGCAGCTTAAGATCAGCAAGGGCCTACGAGCAGTACTTC
many	NA	TRBJ2-2	TRBV7-8	CASSGGSYTGELFF	TGTGCCAGCAGCGGGGGTAGTTACACCGGGGAGCTGTTTTTT
NA	NA	TRBJ1-3	TRBV30	CAWSAVGGNTIYF	TGTGCCTGGAGCGCAGTGGGTGGAAACACCATATATTTT
many	TRBD2	TRBJ2-1	TRBV6-6	CAISSSGYNEQFF	TGTGCCATCTCTTCTAGCGGATACAATGAGCAGTTCTTC
NA	TRBD1	TRBJ1-6	TRBV20-1	CSAPPMDRGIWNSPLHF	TGCAGTGCTCCACCTATGGACAGGGGCATCTGGAATTCACCCCTCCACTTT
NA	TRBD1	TRBJ1-2	TRBV9	CASTGTGANYGYTF	TGTGCCAGTACCGGGACAGGCGCTAACTATGGCTACACCTTC
NA	NA	TRBJ2-7	TRBV11-2	CASSLDPRVDEQYF	TGTGCCAGCAGCTTAGATCCCAGGGTGGACGAGCAGTACTTC
many	TRBD2	TRBJ2-3	TRBV7-3	CASSQRAGRDTQYF	TGTGCCAGCAGCCAACGAGCGGGGAGGGATACGCAGTATTTT
NA	NA	TRBJ2-5	TRBV4-1	CASSQDSGETQYF	TGCGCCAGCAGCCAAGACTCTGGAGAGACCCAGTACTTC
few	TRBD1	TRBJ2-7	TRBV5-6	CASSSWDRTYEQYF	TGTGCCAGCAGTTCCTGGGACAGAACCTACGAGCAGTACTTC
many	NA	TRBJ1-1	TRBV7-2	CASSLGTGNTEAFF	TGTGCCAGCAGCTTAGGTACTGGTAACACTGAAGCTTTCTTT
few	TRBD1	TRBJ1-6	TRBV7-3	CASSLTGASSPLHF	TGTGCCAGCAGCCTGACAGGGGCGAGTTCACCCCTCCACTTT
many	NA	TRBJ2-1	TRBV14	CASSPQAYNEQFF	TGTGCCAGCAGCCCCCAGGCGTACAATGAGCAGTTCTTC
NA	NA	TRBJ1-1	TRBV19	CATTPLGTWNTEAFF	TGTGCCACCACGCCACTCGGGACATGGAACACTGAAGCTTTCTTT
few	TRBD1	TRBJ1-1	TRBV6-5	CASSYTGQEALNTEAFF	TGTGCCAGCAGTTACACCGGACAGGAAGCCTTGAACACTGAAGCTTTCTTT
NA	TRBD1	TRBJ1-2	TRBV29-1	CSVGGTDYGYTF	TGCAGCGTGGGGGGGACAGACTATGGCTACACCTTC
NA	NA	TRBJ1-2	TRBV21-1	CASSNLGTNYGYTF	TGTGCCAGCAGCAACCTCGGGACAAACTATGGCTACACCTTC
many	TRBD2	TRBJ2-3	TRBV6-5	CASSYPIGTSVLRTDTQYF	TGTGCCAGCAGTTACCCAATCGGGACTAGCGTTTTACGCACAGATACGCAGTATTTT
NA	NA	TRBJ1-5	TRBV19	CASSYGAGKNQPQHF	TGTGCCAGTAGTTACGGCGCAGGGAAAAATCAGCCCCAGCATTTT
many	NA	TRBJ2-7	TRBV10-2	CASRVFLSYEQYF	TGCGCCAGCAGGGTCTTTCTATCCTACGAGCAGTACTTC